One sample yielded the 4 T cell receptor beta chains listed below, sequenced in a study of blood T cell repertoires in COVID-19. The assay was immunoSEQ multiplex PCR, and TCRdb's table has in-frame clones only and misses some. The sample yields some 110,000 clones, 65% to 85% seen once. Sequences were obtained from peripheral blood. The source is a woman in her 70s with acute or convalescent COVID-19.

This clone was observed once. This sequence joins TRBV18 and TRBJ1-3, with TRBD1 identical over 10 bases. Unmatched junction bases numbered 5, after V lost 6 bases and J lost 3 bases. CDR3 length: 15 amino acids. The germline gives CDR1 KGHSH, CDR2 LQKENI. DNA for the CDR3: TGTGCCAGCTCTCAGACAGGGGGCGGTGGAAACACCATATATTTT. Translation: CASSQTGGGGNTIYF.

V is TRBV29-1 and J is TRBJ1-4, with D possibly being TRBD1 (6 bases). Germline loops: CDR1 SQVTM, CDR2 ANQGSEA. The V and J ends lost 6 bases and 8 bases respectively, with 10 bases between them. CDR3 length: 11 amino acids. The CDR3 sequence is CSVTQGEKLFF. In DNA form, the CDR3 reads TGCAGCGTGACCCAGGGGGAAAAACTGTTTTTT.

In this sample, this clone turned up a few times. This chain connects TRBV7-9 to TRBJ1-1; D may be TRBD1 (6 bases). The CDR3 sequence is 13 residues long. In germline, CDR1 is SEHNR, CDR2 FQNEAQ (reference sequence). V lost 4 bases and J lost 9, with 15 bases in between. As DNA, the CDR3 is TGTGCCAGCAGCTCAACAGGGTGGGTAAAAGCTTTCTTT. Translation: CASSSTGWVKAFF.

The chain joins TRBV7-2 to TRBJ2-4, with 8 nucleotides matching TRBD2. Losses at the gene ends were 2 bases for V and 4 bases for J; bases not matched to a gene: 7. The germline V gene encodes CDR1 SGHTA and CDR2 FQGNSA. The CDR3 is 16 residues long. The CDR3 is CASSLPGGASKNIQYF. For the CDR3, the DNA is TGTGCCAGCAGCTTACCGGGGGGGGCTTCAAAAAACATTCAGTACTTC.